The 31 T cell receptor beta chains listed next were all sequenced from one sample in a study of blood T cell repertoires in COVID-19. The method was immunoSEQ multiplex PCR; TCRdb's version includes in-frame clones alone and lacks a portion of them. This table has over 70,000 clones, roughly 80% appearing once. Specimen: peripheral blood. These receptors came from a human donor in a cohort sampled during active COVID-19.

This chain uses TRBV6-5 with TRBJ1-5; D may be TRBD1 (5 bases). Trimming cost V 7 bases and J 0 bases, with 13 bases left between them. The CDR3 extends over 15 amino acids. CDR1 and CDR2 (germline): MNHEY, SVGAGI. The CDR3 here is CASIRQGNSNQPQHF. The CDR3, as DNA: TGTGCCAGCATAAGGCAGGGAAATAGCAATCAGCCCCAGCATTTT.

This clone was detected only once. The V and J genes are TRBV28 and TRBJ1-6, with 8 bases that match TRBD1. The CDR3 length is 16 residues. V dropped 6 bases and J dropped 6; count of bases not matched to a gene: 10. Germline values: CDR1 MDHEN, CDR2 SYDVKM. CDR3 amino acids: CASSKTGTGINSPLHF. The CDR3 DNA reads as TGTGCCAGCAGCAAAACCGGGACAGGAATTAATTCACCCCTCCACTTT.

The chain couples TRBV7-2 to TRBJ2-7; D is possibly TRBD1 (5 bases). Trimming cost V 6 bases and J 2 bases, with 17 bases left between them. The germline V gene has CDR1 SGHTA and CDR2 FQGNSA. The CDR3 covers 15 residues. The CDR3 region is CASSPMGQGTYEQYF. The DNA for the CDR3 is TGTGCCAGCAGTCCTATGGGCCAGGGAACCTACGAGCAGTACTTC.

This rearrangement joins TRBV21-1 to TRBJ2-1; the table calls TRBD2, which could not be checked here. TRBV21-1 is an annotated pseudogene. The CDR3 is made up of 17 amino acids. CDR3 bases: TGTGCCAGCAGCAACCCGTGGGCTAGCGGGGACGACAATGAGCAGTTCTTC. It yields the protein CASSNPWASGDDNEQFF.

The V gene is TRBV11-2, the J gene TRBJ2-7; TRBD2 aligns across 11 bases. The CDR3 length is 17 residues. Per the germline V gene, CDR1 is SGHAT and CDR2 is FQNNGV. The V segment lost 4 bases and the J segment 3 bases; nucleotides outside the gene matches: 11. This CDR3 is CASSSGLAELGRYEQYF. In nucleotides, the CDR3 is TGTGCCAGCAGCTCGGGACTAGCGGAGCTCGGGCGCTACGAGCAGTACTTC.

This clone was found a few times. The chain recombines TRBV27 with TRBJ2-5, with 10 bases matching TRBD1. Germline CDR1 is MNHEY and CDR2 is SMNVEV (reference sequence). This CDR3 comprises 13 residues. The trim removed 8 bases at V and 1 base at J, leaving 1 base unmatched. This chain's CDR3 is CASGQGVQETQYF. In DNA, the CDR3 is TGTGCCAGCGGACAGGGGGTCCAAGAGACCCAGTACTTC.

This clone was seen a handful of times. Written as DNA, the CDR3 is TGTGCCATCAGCCCCCCAGGTTCTGGGGCCAACGTCCTGACTTTC. Its protein product is CAISPPGSGANVLTF. This chain links TRBV10-3 with TRBJ2-6; no firm D call. CDR1 ENHRY and CDR2 SYGVKD come from the germline V gene. The V end lost 6 bases, the J end lost 1 base, and 10 bases lay between the germline ends. CDR3 length equals 15 residues.

The chain couples TRBV3-1 (or the pseudogene TRBV3-2) to TRBJ2-5; perhaps TRBD2 as D (5 bases). Germline CDR1 is LGHDT and CDR2 is YNNKEL (reference sequence). V lost 0 bases to trimming and J lost 6 bases, with 14 bases between them. The CDR3 runs 15 residues. CDR3 loop: CASSQEPTAGKTQYF. The CDR3 DNA is TGTGCCAGCAGCCAAGAACCGACCGCGGGCAAGACCCAGTACTTC.

The genes are TRBV9 and TRBJ2-4; TRBD2 matches at 8 bases. In germline, CDR1 is SGDLS, CDR2 YYNGEE. The CDR3 contains 14 residues. Trimming took 3 bases from V and 6 from J; bases not matched to a gene: 5. CDR3 protein: CASSGLAGLNIQYF. In DNA, the CDR3 is TGTGCCAGCAGCGGATTAGCGGGACTAAACATTCAGTACTTC.

V is TRBV11-2 and J is TRBJ1-2; weak D call: TRBD1 (6 bases). The CDR3 totals 13 residues. V lost 5 bases and J lost 2, with 9 bases in between. Germline CDR1 and CDR2: SGHAT and FQNNGV. For the CDR3, the DNA is TGTGCCAGCAGCCTGGACAGAAACTATGGCTACACCTTC. The encoded protein is CASSLDRNYGYTF.

This rearrangement joins TRBV28 to TRBJ1-2, with a weak D call TRBD1 (5 bases). The V and J ends lost 5 bases and 0 bases respectively, with 10 bases between them. There are 14 residues in the CDR3. Germline V gene lookup returns CDR1 MDHEN and CDR2 SYDVKM. The CDR3, as DNA: TGTGCCAGCAGTCTCAGGGAAACTAACTATGGCTACACCTTC. This encodes CASSLRETNYGYTF.

The chain is built from TRBV7-2 and TRBJ1-4; TRBD1 matches 8 bases. CDR1 and CDR2 from the germline V gene are SGHTA and FQGNSA. CDR3 length: 16 residues. V dropped 5 bases and J dropped 6; count of bases not matched to a gene: 11. The CDR3 here is CASSPGGAGGHEKLFF. CDR3 coding DNA: TGTGCCAGCAGCCCCGGGGGCGCAGGGGGCCATGAAAAACTGTTTTTT. The variable domain in full, completed from reference TRBV7-2 and TRBJ1-4, reads GAGVSQSPSNKVTEKGKDVELRCDPISGHTALYWYRQSLGQGLEFLIYFQGNSAPDKSGLPSDRFSAERTGGSVSTLTIQRTQQEDSAVYLCASSPGGAGGHEKLFFGSGTQLSVL.

This chain connects TRBV7-2 to TRBJ2-1, with 9 bases identical to TRBD2. Germline V CDR1 and CDR2: SGHTA, FQGNSA. The ends lost 6 bases at V and 1 base at J; junction bases unmatched: 4. The CDR3 spans 15 residues. The CDR3 loop is CASRLTSGSYNEQFF. In nucleotides, the CDR3 is TGTGCCAGCAGGTTGACTAGCGGTTCCTACAATGAGCAGTTCTTC.

The chain is built from TRBV28 and TRBJ1-5; 9 nucleotides line up with TRBD1. Germline CDR1 reads MDHEN; CDR2 reads SYDVKM. This CDR3 spans 14 amino acids. Germline trimming cut 5 bases from V and 9 bases from J; bases unmatched to any gene: 8. CDR3 in DNA: TGTGCCAGCAGTCCCGGGACAGGGATATTGCCCCAGCATTTT. Its translation is CASSPGTGILPQHF.

The chain recombines TRBV7-2 with TRBJ2-2; 7 bases map to TRBD2. V dropped 1 base and J dropped 0; count of bases not matched to a gene: 2. Per the germline V gene, CDR1 is SGHTA and CDR2 is FQGNSA. The CDR3 covers 16 residues. The CDR3 sequence: CASSLVLAANTGELFF. DNA of the CDR3: TGTGCCAGCAGCTTAGTGCTAGCGGCGAACACCGGGGAGCTGTTTTTT. Supplemented by reference TRBV7-2 and TRBJ2-2, the full variable domain reads GAGVSQSPSNKVTEKGKDVELRCDPISGHTALYWYRQSLGQGLEFLIYFQGNSAPDKSGLPSDRFSAERTGGSVSTLTIQRTQQEDSAVYLCASSLVLAANTGELFFGEGSRLTVL.

The V gene is TRBV7-2, the J gene TRBJ2-2; TRBD2 is a possible D gene (6 bases). CDR1 is SGHTA and CDR2 is FQGNSA in the germline V gene. There are 13 residues in the CDR3. The V end was cut by 5 bases, the J end by 5 bases, with 9 bases between. CDR3 loop: CASSPGTTGELFF. In DNA, the CDR3 is TGTGCCAGCAGCCCCGGGACTACCGGGGAGCTGTTTTTT.

V is TRBV28 and J is TRBJ2-3; D is possibly TRBD2 (6 bases). Germline V lookup: CDR1 MDHEN, CDR2 SYDVKM. The V gene lost 6 bases and the J gene lost 1 base, with 11 bases spanning the gap. The length of the CDR3 is 14 residues. CDR3 coding DNA: TGTGCCAGCAGGCGGGGACTGCGCACAGATACGCAGTATTTT. This gives the protein CASRRGLRTDTQYF.

This sequence joins TRBV27 and TRBJ2-5; 7 bases align to TRBD1. Trimming cost V 6 bases and J 5 bases; bases outside gene matches: 9. CDR1 MNHEY and CDR2 SMNVEV come from the germline V gene (reference sequence). This CDR3 has 14 amino acids. The CDR3 is CASSRQGSRETQYF. The CDR3 nucleotides are TGTGCCAGCAGCCGACAGGGTTCCAGGGAGACCCAGTACTTC.

This clone was picked up one time. The gene calls are TRBV5-1 and TRBJ2-3; a weak D match, TRBD2 (7 bases). V was cut by 7 bases and J by 3 bases, with 12 bases left in between. In germline, CDR1 is SGHRS, CDR2 YFSETQ. This CDR3 has 13 residues. In DNA form, the CDR3 reads TGCGCCAGCGCCAGGGGAGGGACAGATACGCAGTATTTT. The encoded protein is CASARGGTDTQYF.

The V call is TRBV4-1, the J call TRBJ1-6; D may be TRBD1 (5 bases). In germline, CDR1 is MGHRA, CDR2 YSYEKL. V lost 3 bases to trimming and J lost 6 bases, with 9 bases between them. There are 14 residues in the CDR3. DNA for the CDR3: TGCGCCAGCAGCCACAGGGAATCTAATTCACCCCTCCACTTT. This translates into CASSHRESNSPLHF.

V and J are TRBV6-5 and TRBJ2-5; no reliable D call. CDR1 and CDR2 (germline): MNHEY, SVGAGI. With 0 bases removed from V and 5 bases from J, the gap between germline ends came to 13 bases. CDR3 size: 15 residues. The CDR3 sequence: CASSYSSLGWETQYF. The CDR3 bases are TGTGCCAGCAGTTACTCGAGCCTCGGTTGGGAGACCCAGTACTTC.

V is TRBV19 and J is TRBJ1-5; 9 bases fit TRBD1. Germline V gives CDR1 LNHDA, CDR2 SQIVND (reference sequence). V lost 5 bases, J lost 6 bases, and 2 bases stayed unmatched. This CDR3 has 13 residues. Here the CDR3 DNA reads TGTGCCAGTAGTGGGACAGGGACTCAGCCCCAGCATTTT. Its protein is CASSGTGTQPQHF.

Only a few counts were recorded for this clone. This chain uses TRBV7-6 with TRBJ2-3, with TRBD2 identical over 10 bases. The CDR3 has 16 residues. V trimming: 5 bases; J trimming: 2 bases; junction bases outside the gene matches: 7. Germline lookup yields CDR1 SGHVS and CDR2 FNYEAQ. Here the CDR3 reads CASSPELAGITDTQYF. As DNA, the CDR3 is TGTGCCAGCAGCCCCGAACTAGCGGGGATCACAGATACGCAGTATTTT.

This chain connects TRBV6-2 or TRBV6-3 to TRBJ2-2; D perhaps matches TRBD2 (6 bases). CDR3 length equals 15 residues. Germline V gene sequence: CDR1 MNHEY, CDR2 SVGEGT. Trimming left V 7 bases short and J 2 bases short, with 14 bases between. The CDR3 DNA is TGTGCCAGCATCCCTGGGGCGGGAAACACCGGGGAGCTGTTTTTT. It encodes CASIPGAGNTGELFF.

The gene calls are TRBV3-1 (or the pseudogene TRBV3-2) and TRBJ1-2, with a weak D call TRBD1 (5 bases). Deletions cut 3 bases from V and 8 bases from J, with 16 bases between. The CDR3 runs to 14 residues. CDR1 and CDR2 (germline): LGHDT, YNNKEL (reference sequence). The CDR3 loop reads CASSQRQGPWGYTF. Here the CDR3 DNA reads TGTGCCAGCAGCCAGCGCCAGGGCCCTTGGGGCTACACCTTC.

The V gene is TRBV21-1, the J gene TRBJ1-3; TRBD1 reflects the table's D call only, with no check against the DNA. TRBV21-1 is shown as a pseudogene. This CDR3 spans 17 amino acids. CDR3 sequence reads: CASVTLLWDRGPHTIYF. The CDR3 nucleotides are TGTGCCAGCGTTACCCTTCTGTGGGACAGGGGGCCGCACACCATATATTTT.

This clone was picked up a small number of times. The genes are TRBV6-5 and TRBJ1-2; weak D call: TRBD1 (5 bases). CDR1 MNHEY and CDR2 SVGAGI come from the germline V gene. The CDR3 runs 15 residues. Trimming cost V 4 bases and J 5 bases, with 17 bases left between them. This CDR3 is CASSSASGGGYGYTF. The CDR3 nucleotides read TGTGCCAGCAGTTCCGCTTCCGGGGGTGGTTATGGCTACACCTTC.

The chain couples TRBV7-9 to TRBJ2-7; 10 nucleotides agree with TRBD2. The CDR3 is 16 amino acids. V lost 1 base and J lost 2; bases outside the gene matches: 5. The germline CDR1 and CDR2 sequences are SEHNR and FQNEAQ (reference sequence). The CDR3 DNA reads TGTGCCAGCAGCTTAGAGGGGACTAGCGTAGCCTACGAGCAGTACTTC. Translated: CASSLEGTSVAYEQYF.

The chain uses TRBV2 and TRBJ2-7; 7 bases agree with TRBD1. CDR3 length: 16 amino acids. Germline CDR1 is SNHLY and CDR2 is FYNNEI. Trimming took 3 bases from V and 2 from J; bases not matched to a gene: 10. The CDR3 sequence is CASSEADSGGTYEQYF. CDR3 nucleotides: TGTGCCAGCAGTGAGGCTGATTCAGGGGGTACCTACGAGCAGTACTTC.

This clone showed up just once. The J gene is TRBJ2-3, the V gene TRBV30; TRBD2 matches 8 bases. Losses at the gene ends were 5 bases for V and 2 bases for J; bases not matched to a gene: 15. This CDR3 contains 17 residues. The germline V gene encodes CDR1 GTSNPN and CDR2 SVGIG (reference sequence). Here the CDR3 DNA reads TGTGCCTGGTTTTCCGGCAAGACTAGCGAATACACAGATACGCAGTATTTT. Amino acids: CAWFSGKTSEYTDTQYF.

The genes are TRBV7-2 and TRBJ2-5; a possible D gene is TRBD1 (7 bases). This CDR3 has 14 residues. Germline V gene sequence: CDR1 SGHTA, CDR2 FQGNSA. Trimming removed 5 bases from V and 4 bases from J, with 14 bases in between. CDR3 in amino acids: CASSRGTVGETQYF. The CDR3 DNA reads as TGTGCCAGCAGCCGCGGGACAGTCGGAGAGACCCAGTACTTC. Full variable domain (missing parts from reference TRBV7-2 and TRBJ2-5): GAGVSQSPSNKVTEKGKDVELRCDPISGHTALYWYRQSLGQGLEFLIYFQGNSAPDKSGLPSDRFSAERTGGSVSTLTIQRTQQEDSAVYLCASSRGTVGETQYFGPGTRLLVL.